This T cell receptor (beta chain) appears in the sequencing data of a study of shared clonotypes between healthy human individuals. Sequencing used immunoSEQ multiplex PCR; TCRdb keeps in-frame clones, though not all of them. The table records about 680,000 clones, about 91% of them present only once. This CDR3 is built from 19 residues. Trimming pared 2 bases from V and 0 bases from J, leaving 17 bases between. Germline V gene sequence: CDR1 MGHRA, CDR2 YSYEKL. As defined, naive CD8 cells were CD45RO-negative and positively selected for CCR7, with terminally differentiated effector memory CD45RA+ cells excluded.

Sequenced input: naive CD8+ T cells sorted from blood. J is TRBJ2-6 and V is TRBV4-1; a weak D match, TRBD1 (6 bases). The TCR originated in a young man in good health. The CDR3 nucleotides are TGCGCCAGCAGCCAAACTCCGGGACACTTAATCTCTGGGGCCAACGTCCTGACTTTC. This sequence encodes CASSQTPGHLISGANVLTF.